The present entry profiles one T cell receptor beta chain with its context. Its antigen is not known. Each sample's input was roughly 230 ng genomic DNA, about 38,000 genome equivalents. This CDR3 has 17 amino acids. From germline, CDR1 is KGHDR and CDR2 SFDVKD. TRB rearrangements were amplified by touch-down multiplex PCR with mixed TRB-A/B primers. TCRdb reanalyzed the multiplex PCR reads, giving one entry per CDR3 protein sequence and no DNA. Recorded for this sample: 4,000 to 6,000 distinct CDR3 sequences. The sample originates from a study of T cell clusters in autoimmune cytopenias. Overall study findings and caveats: Primary autoimmune cytopenia patients seemingly lacked the physiological T cell clusters found in healthy donors.

Another study also made use of these data, one on T cell repertoires in aging, cancer and after chemotherapy. From that paper: Age-matched healthy donors had significantly more diverse, less clonal blood TCR repertoires than untreated cancer patients. Median generation probability rose over the chemotherapy interval in each cancer cohort, suggesting rebound thymic output.

The receptor was derived from a human donor in good health. Sequenced: peripheral blood. This rearrangement joins TRBV24-1 to TRBJ2-2; checking the TCRdb D call of TRBD1 is not possible without DNA. CDR3 amino acids: CATSDGQGVVGTGELFF.